This T cell receptor beta chain was documented in a study of blood T cell repertoires in COVID-19. Study in general: Nucleic acid was either cDNA or gDNA, and it came from T cells, B-cell-depleted T cells, or PBMCs.

Trimming took 2 bases from V and 9 from J, leaving 18 bases between them. The germline gives CDR1 SGDLS, CDR2 YYNGEE. This CDR3 spans 16 amino acids. Original analysis: The assay estimated nucleated cells by amplifying reference gene primers. Produced via immunoSEQ multiplex PCR; TCRdb's table is partial and in-frame only. That table gives V, J and clone size, and the DNA gave D and trimming. The table shows under 100,000 clones, with more than 85% occurring only once. This sequence was found in a man aged 35 to 55 with acute or convalescent COVID-19. This chain joins TRBV9 and TRBJ1-6, with D hard to call. What was sequenced was peripheral blood. The CDR3 protein is CASSVRSRLGGSPLHF. CDR3 DNA sequence: TGTGCCAGCAGCGTTAGGTCCCGACTTGGTGGTTCACCCCTCCACTTT.